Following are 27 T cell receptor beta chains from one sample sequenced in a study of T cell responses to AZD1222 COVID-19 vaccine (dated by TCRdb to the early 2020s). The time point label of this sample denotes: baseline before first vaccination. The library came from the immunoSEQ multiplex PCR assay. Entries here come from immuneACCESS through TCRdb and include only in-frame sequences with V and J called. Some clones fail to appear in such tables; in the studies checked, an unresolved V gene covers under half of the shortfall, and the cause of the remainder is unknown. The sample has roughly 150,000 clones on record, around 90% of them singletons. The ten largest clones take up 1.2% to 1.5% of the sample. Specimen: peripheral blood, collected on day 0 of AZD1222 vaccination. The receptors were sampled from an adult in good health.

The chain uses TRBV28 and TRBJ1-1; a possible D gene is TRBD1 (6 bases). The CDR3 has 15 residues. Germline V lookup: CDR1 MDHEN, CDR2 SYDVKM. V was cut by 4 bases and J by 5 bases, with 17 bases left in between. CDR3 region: CASSSLGGAGTEAFF. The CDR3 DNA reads TGTGCCAGCAGTTCCCTTGGGGGGGCCGGAACTGAAGCTTTCTTT.

The DNA of the CDR3 is TGTGCCAGCAGTTACTCACCCGGGTTGCCGTCCAATGAGCAGTTCTTC. Its protein product is CASSYSPGLPSNEQFF. J is TRBJ2-1 and V is TRBV6-6; D is uncertain. The CDR3 sequence is 16 residues long. Germline CDR1 is MNHNY and CDR2 is SVGAGI (reference sequence). V lost 0 bases and J lost 6, with 15 bases in between.

CDR3 amino acids: CASSDGLASPKNTEAFF. CDR3 DNA sequence: TGTGCCAGCAGTGATGGGCTGGCATCCCCGAAGAACACTGAAGCTTTCTTT. This rearrangement joins TRBV2 to TRBJ1-1, with D uncertain. Germline CDR1 SNHLY, CDR2 FYNNEI. Trimming shortened V by 3 bases and J by 1 base, and 18 bases separated the two germline ends. The CDR3 consists of 17 residues.

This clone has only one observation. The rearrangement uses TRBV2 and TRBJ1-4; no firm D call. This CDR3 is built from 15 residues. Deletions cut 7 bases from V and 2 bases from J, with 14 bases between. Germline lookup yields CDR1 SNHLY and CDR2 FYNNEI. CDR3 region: CASTEGGRTNEKLFF. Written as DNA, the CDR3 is TGTGCCAGCACCGAGGGAGGACGTACTAATGAAAAACTGTTTTTT.

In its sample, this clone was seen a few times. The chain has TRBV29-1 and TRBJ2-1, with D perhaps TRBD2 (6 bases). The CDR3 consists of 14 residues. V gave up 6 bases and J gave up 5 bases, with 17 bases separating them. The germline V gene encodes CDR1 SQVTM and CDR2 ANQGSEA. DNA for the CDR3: TGCAGCGTCTCGGGACTTGGGGCTAACAATGAGCAGTTCTTC. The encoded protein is CSVSGLGANNEQFF.

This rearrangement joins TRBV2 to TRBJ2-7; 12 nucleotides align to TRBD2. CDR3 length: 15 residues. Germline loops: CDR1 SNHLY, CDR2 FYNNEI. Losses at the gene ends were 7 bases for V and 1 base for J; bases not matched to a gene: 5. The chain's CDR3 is CASTLTSGGSYEQYF. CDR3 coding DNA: TGTGCCAGCACTTTAACTAGCGGGGGGTCCTACGAGCAGTACTTC.

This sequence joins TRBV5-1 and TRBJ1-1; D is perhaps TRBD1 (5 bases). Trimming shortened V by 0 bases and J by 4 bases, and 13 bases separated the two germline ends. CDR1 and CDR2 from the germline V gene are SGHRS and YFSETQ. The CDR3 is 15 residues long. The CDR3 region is CASSLDGGLSTEAFF. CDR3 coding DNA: TGCGCCAGCAGCTTGGATGGGGGGTTGAGCACTGAAGCTTTCTTT.

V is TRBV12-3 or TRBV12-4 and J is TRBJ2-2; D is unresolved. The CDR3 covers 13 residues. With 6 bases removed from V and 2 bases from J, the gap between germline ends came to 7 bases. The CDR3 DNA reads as TGTGCCAGCAGACAGCTCAACACCGGGGAGCTGTTTTTT. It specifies CASRQLNTGELFF.

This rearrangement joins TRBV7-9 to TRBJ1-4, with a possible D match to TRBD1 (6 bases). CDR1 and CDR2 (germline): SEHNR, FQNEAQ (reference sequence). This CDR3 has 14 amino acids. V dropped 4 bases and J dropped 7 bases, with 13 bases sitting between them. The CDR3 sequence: CASSSNPGAEKLFF. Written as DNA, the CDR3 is TGTGCCAGCAGCTCGAACCCAGGGGCTGAAAAACTGTTTTTT. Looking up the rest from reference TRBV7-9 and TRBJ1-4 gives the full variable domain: DTGVSQNPRHKITKRGQNVTFRCDPISEHNRLYWYRQTLGQGPEFLTYFQNEAQLEKSRLLSDRFSAERPKGSFSTLEIQRTEQGDSAMYLCASSSNPGAEKLFFGSGTQLSVL.

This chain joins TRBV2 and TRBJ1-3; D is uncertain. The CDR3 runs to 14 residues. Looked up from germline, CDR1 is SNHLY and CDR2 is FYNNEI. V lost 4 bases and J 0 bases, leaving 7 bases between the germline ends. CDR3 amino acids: CASSGGLSGNTIYF. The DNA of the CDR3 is TGTGCCAGCAGTGGGGGTCTCTCTGGAAACACCATATATTTT.

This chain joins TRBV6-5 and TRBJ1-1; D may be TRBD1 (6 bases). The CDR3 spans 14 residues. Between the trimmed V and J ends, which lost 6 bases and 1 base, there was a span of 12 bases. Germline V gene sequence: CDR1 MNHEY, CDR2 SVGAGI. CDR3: CASRQGSRNTEAFF. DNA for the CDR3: TGTGCCAGCAGACAGGGCTCGAGGAACACTGAAGCTTTCTTT.

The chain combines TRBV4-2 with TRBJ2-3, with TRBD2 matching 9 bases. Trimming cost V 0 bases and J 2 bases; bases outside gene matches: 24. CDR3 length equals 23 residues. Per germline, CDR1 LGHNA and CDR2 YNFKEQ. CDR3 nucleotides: TGTGCCAGCAGCCAAGATCAAGTCGGAATAGCGGGGGCCTACGGGCTCCCCACAGATACGCAGTATTTT. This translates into CASSQDQVGIAGAYGLPTDTQYF.

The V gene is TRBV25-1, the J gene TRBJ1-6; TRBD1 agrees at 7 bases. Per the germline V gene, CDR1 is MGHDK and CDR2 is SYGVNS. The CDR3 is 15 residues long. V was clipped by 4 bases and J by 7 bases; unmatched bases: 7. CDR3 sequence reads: CASSVQGSGNSPLHF. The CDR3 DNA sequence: TGTGCCAGCAGTGTACAGGGGAGTGGAAATTCACCCCTCCACTTT.

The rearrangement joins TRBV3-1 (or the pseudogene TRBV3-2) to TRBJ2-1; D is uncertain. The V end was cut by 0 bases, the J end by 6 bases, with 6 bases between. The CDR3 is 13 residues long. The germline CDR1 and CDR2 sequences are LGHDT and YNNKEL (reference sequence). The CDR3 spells CASSQEPLNEQFF. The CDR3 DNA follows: TGTGCCAGCAGCCAAGAGCCCCTCAATGAGCAGTTCTTC.

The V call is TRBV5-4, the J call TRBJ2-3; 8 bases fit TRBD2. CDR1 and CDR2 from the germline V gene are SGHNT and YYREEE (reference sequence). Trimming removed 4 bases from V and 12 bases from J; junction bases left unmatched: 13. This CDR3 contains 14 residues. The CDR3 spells CASSTPGLDSIQYF. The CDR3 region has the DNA TGTGCCAGCAGCACCCCGGGACTAGATTCCATACAGTATTTT.

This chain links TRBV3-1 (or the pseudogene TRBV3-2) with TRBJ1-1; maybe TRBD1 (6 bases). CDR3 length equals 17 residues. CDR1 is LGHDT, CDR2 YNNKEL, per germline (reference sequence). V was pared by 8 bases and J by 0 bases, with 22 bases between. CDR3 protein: CASGPGGSTGMNTEAFF. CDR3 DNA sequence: TGTGCCAGCGGCCCAGGCGGGTCGACAGGCATGAACACTGAAGCTTTCTTT.

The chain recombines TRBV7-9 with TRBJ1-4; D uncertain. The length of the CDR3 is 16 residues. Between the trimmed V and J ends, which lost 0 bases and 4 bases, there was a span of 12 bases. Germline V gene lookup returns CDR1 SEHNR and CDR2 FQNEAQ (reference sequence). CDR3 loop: CASSLAVREINEKLFF. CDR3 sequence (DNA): TGTGCCAGCAGCTTAGCCGTCCGGGAAATTAATGAAAAACTGTTTTTT.

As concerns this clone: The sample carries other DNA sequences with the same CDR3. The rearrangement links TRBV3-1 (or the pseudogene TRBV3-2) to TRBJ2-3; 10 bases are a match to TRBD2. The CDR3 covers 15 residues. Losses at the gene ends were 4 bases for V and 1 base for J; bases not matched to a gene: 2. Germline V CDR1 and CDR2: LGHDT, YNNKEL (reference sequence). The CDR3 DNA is TGTGCCAGCAGCCCCGGGACTAGCGGCACAGATACGCAGTATTTT. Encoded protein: CASSPGTSGTDTQYF.

The CDR3 sequence: CASAQGLNSNQPQHF. The CDR3 DNA is TGTGCCTCAGCACAGGGGTTGAATAGCAATCAGCCCCAGCATTTT. The chain links TRBV30 to TRBJ1-5; 7 nucleotides agree with TRBD1. The J segment lost 0 bases and the V segment lost 7 bases, leaving 9 bases of the junction unmatched. Germline V lookup: CDR1 GTSNPN, CDR2 SVGIG (reference sequence). CDR3 size: 15 residues.

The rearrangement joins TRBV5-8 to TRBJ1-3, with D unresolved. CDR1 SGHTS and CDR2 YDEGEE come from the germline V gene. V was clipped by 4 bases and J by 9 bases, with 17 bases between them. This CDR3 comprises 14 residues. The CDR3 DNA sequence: TGTGCCAGCAGCGGGGTAGAATTGTTCGGCACCATATATTTT. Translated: CASSGVELFGTIYF.

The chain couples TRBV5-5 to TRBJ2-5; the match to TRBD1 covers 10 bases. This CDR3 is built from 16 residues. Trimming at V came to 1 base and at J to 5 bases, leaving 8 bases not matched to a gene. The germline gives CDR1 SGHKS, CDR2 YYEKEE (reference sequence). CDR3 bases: TGTGCCAGCAGCTTGCGTTGGACAGGGGGGTCGGAGACCCAGTACTTC. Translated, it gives CASSLRWTGGSETQYF.

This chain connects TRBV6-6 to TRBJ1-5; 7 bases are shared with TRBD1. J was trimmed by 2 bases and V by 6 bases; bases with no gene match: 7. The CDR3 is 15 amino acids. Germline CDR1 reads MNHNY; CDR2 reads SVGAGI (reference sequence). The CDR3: CASRTGFIRNQPQHF. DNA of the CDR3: TGTGCCAGCAGGACAGGGTTCATCCGCAATCAGCCCCAGCATTTT.

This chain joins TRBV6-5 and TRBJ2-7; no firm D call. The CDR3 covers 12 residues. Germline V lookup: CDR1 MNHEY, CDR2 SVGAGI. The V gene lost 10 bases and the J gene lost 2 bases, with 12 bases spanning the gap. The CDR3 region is CATLALAYEQYF. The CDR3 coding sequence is TGTGCCACGTTAGCCCTCGCCTACGAGCAGTACTTC.

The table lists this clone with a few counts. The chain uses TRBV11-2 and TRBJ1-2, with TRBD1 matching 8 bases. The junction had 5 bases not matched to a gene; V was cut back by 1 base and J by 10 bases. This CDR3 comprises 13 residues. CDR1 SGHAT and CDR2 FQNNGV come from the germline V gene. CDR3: CASSLVDRGPYTF. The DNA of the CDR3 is TGTGCCAGCAGCTTAGTAGACAGGGGCCCCTACACCTTC.

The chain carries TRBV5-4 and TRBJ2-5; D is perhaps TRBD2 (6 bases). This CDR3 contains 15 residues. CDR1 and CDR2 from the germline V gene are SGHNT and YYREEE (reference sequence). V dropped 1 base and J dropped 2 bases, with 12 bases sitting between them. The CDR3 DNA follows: TGTGCCAGCAGCTTGACGGACGGACTACAAGAGACCCAGTACTTC. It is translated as CASSLTDGLQETQYF.

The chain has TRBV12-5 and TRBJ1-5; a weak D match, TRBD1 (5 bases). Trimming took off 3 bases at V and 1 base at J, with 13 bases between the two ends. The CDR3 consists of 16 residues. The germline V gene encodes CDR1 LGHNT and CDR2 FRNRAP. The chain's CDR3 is CASGLAGLDSNQPQHF. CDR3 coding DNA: TGTGCTAGTGGTTTAGCAGGGCTGGACAGCAATCAGCCCCAGCATTTT.

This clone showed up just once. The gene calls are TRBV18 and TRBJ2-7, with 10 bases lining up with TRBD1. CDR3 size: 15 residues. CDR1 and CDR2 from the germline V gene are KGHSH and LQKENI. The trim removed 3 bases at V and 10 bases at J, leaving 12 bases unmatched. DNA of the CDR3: TGTGCCAGCTCACCTGGGGGACAGGGGAAATTGGAACAGTACTTC. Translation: CASSPGGQGKLEQYF.